This record looks at one T cell receptor (beta chain) sequence and its context. Its antigen remains unidentified. The table came from immunoSEQ multiplex PCR; TCRdb's copy has only in-frame clones and leaves some out. This table has about 600,000 clones, about 96% appearing once. Between the trimmed V and J ends, which lost 4 bases and 9 bases, there was a span of 15 bases. In germline, CDR1 is SGHDN, CDR2 FVKESK. The CDR3 totals 13 residues. The record originates from a study of shared clonotypes between healthy human individuals. Study-level points and caveats: Genetic and exposure-history diversity was limited by the small donor number.

This TCR derives from a woman in her 30s in good health. The chain links TRBV14 to TRBJ1-1, with D maybe TRBD1 (6 bases). Material for sequencing was naive CD4+ T cells sorted from blood. Sample subset: CD45RA+ positively selected. The CDR3 sequence: CASSRQMGAQAFF. CDR3 in DNA: TGTGCCAGCAGCCGCCAGATGGGGGCCCAAGCTTTCTTT.